The 2 T cell receptor beta chains reported below all come from one sample, sequenced in a study of blood T cell repertoires in COVID-19. Profiled with immunoSEQ multiplex PCR; TCRdb holds only in-frame clones, not every one. The table includes 200,000 to 250,000 clones, under 90% detected once. The sample taken for sequencing was peripheral blood. These receptors were collected from a man in his fifties or sixties who had recovered from COVID-19.

The chain couples TRBV5-8 to TRBJ2-3; 8 bases agree with TRBD2. Germline loops: CDR1 SGHTS, CDR2 YDEGEE. The V and J ends lost 3 bases and 4 bases, in that order; junction bases with no gene match: 10. This CDR3 has 16 amino acids. The CDR3 loop reads CASSSGRGGPPDTQYF. Here the CDR3 DNA reads TGTGCCAGCAGCTCCGGGAGGGGGGGGCCGCCAGATACGCAGTATTTT.

This clone came up once. This chain links TRBV4-1 with TRBJ1-5; possible D gene TRBD1, 6 bases. Germline V gene lookup returns CDR1 MGHRA and CDR2 YSYEKL. The CDR3 totals 15 residues. V gave up 0 bases and J gave up 5 bases, with 11 bases separating them. Here the CDR3 reads CASSQEWDTHQPQHF. The CDR3, as DNA: TGCGCCAGCAGCCAAGAGTGGGACACACATCAGCCCCAGCATTTT.